Presented here are 24 T cell receptor beta chains from one specimen sequenced in a study of cytotoxic CD8 clonotypes in ibrutinib-treated CLL. Libraries were prepared by immunoSEQ multiplex PCR; TCRdb keeps only in-frame clonotypes and omits some of them. The sample contains roughly 70,000 clones, around 82% of which appear only once. Specimen: PBMCs, collected at disease progression, from a patient treated with ibrutinib. These receptors originate from a human donor with chronic lymphocytic leukemia.

The chain uses TRBV30 and TRBJ1-5; D may be TRBD1 (6 bases). From germline, CDR1 is GTSNPN and CDR2 SVGIG (reference sequence). The V and J ends lost 0 bases and 7 bases respectively, with 13 bases between them. This CDR3 is 14 amino acids long. CDR3: CAWSVQTGYQPQHF. CDR3 in DNA: TGTGCCTGGAGTGTACAAACAGGGTACCAGCCCCAGCATTTT.

The V call is TRBV5-4, the J call TRBJ1-2; D is uncertain. Germline V gene sequence: CDR1 SGHNT, CDR2 YYREEE (reference sequence). Trimming removed 4 bases from V and 4 bases from J, with 8 bases in between. The CDR3 runs to 12 residues. CDR3 residues: CASSGDLYGYTF. As DNA, the CDR3 is TGTGCCAGCAGCGGCGATCTCTATGGCTACACCTTC.

V usage is TRBV18 and J usage is TRBJ2-7; D is perhaps TRBD1 or TRBD2 (5 bases each). V dropped 1 base and J dropped 4 bases, with 14 bases sitting between them. This CDR3 region has 15 residues. From germline, CDR1 is KGHSH and CDR2 LQKENI. The CDR3 protein is CASSPLVGDFYEQYF. CDR3 nucleotide sequence: TGTGCCAGCTCACCACTAGTGGGGGATTTTTACGAGCAGTACTTC.

The chain links TRBV30 to TRBJ1-3; D ambiguous. Germline values: CDR1 GTSNPN, CDR2 SVGIG (reference sequence). Trimming left V 3 bases short and J 3 bases short, with 6 bases between. CDR3 length: 12 amino acids. This chain's CDR3 is CAWREFGNTIYF. In nucleotides, the CDR3 is TGTGCCTGGAGGGAGTTTGGAAACACCATATATTTT.

V is TRBV18 and J is TRBJ1-2; TRBD1 agrees at 10 bases. This CDR3 is 15 amino acids long. CDR1 is KGHSH, CDR2 LQKENI, per germline. Germline trimming cut 3 bases from V and 8 bases from J; bases unmatched to any gene: 9. The CDR3 is CASSPPGQGRWGYTF. The CDR3 DNA reads as TGTGCCAGCTCACCTCCGGGACAGGGGCGCTGGGGCTACACCTTC.

The chain links TRBV6-1 to TRBJ1-4, with no clear D. V dropped 3 bases and J dropped 0 bases, with 8 bases sitting between them. CDR3 length: 15 residues. The V gene's germline CDR1 is MNHNS and CDR2 SASEGT. The CDR3 loop is CASSEAQATNEKLFF. Written as DNA, the CDR3 is TGTGCCAGCAGTGAGGCCCAGGCAACTAATGAAAAACTGTTTTTT.

The chain has TRBV5-1 and TRBJ2-7; 7 positions match TRBD1. Germline V CDR1 and CDR2: SGHRS, YFSETQ. The junction had 7 bases not matched to a gene; V was cut back by 4 bases and J by 3 bases. CDR3 size: 14 residues. DNA of the CDR3: TGCGCCAGCAGCCCCCGGGACAGAAACTACGAGCAGTACTTC. Its translation: CASSPRDRNYEQYF.

The V and J genes are TRBV5-1 and TRBJ2-1, with D perhaps matching TRBD1 (6 bases). This CDR3 has 16 amino acids. Germline V gene sequence: CDR1 SGHRS, CDR2 YFSETQ. V was pared by 4 bases and J by 0 bases, with 14 bases between. CDR3 protein: CASSPVRGSSYNEQFF. The CDR3 region has the DNA TGCGCCAGCAGCCCCGTGAGGGGGAGCTCCTACAATGAGCAGTTCTTC.

The rearrangement links TRBV30 to TRBJ2-5; 7 bases match TRBD2. The ends lost 0 bases at V and 2 bases at J; junction bases unmatched: 9. The CDR3 is made up of 16 amino acids. The V gene's germline CDR1 is GTSNPN and CDR2 SVGIG (reference sequence). The CDR3 DNA sequence: TGTGCCTGGAGTGTCCGAGCGGGGAGGATACAAGAGACCCAGTACTTC. Amino acids: CAWSVRAGRIQETQYF.

This clone was observed a single time. V gene TRBV15 combines with J gene TRBJ2-4, with D perhaps matching TRBD1 (5 bases). The V gene's germline CDR1 is LNHNV and CDR2 YYDKDF (reference sequence). The CDR3 totals 15 residues. Deletions cut 2 bases from V and 0 bases from J, with 8 bases between. In DNA, the CDR3 is TGTGCCACCAGCAGACAGGGTTCAGCCAAAAACATTCAGTACTTC. This gives the protein CATSRQGSAKNIQYF.

The chain joins TRBV4-1 to TRBJ1-2; D gene ambiguous. The CDR3 totals 19 residues. Trimming pared 0 bases from V and 0 bases from J, leaving 20 bases between. The germline CDR1 and CDR2 sequences are MGHRA and YSYEKL. This CDR3 is CASSQDLLGSRATNYGYTF. CDR3 sequence (DNA): TGCGCCAGCAGCCAAGATTTATTGGGGTCTAGGGCTACTAACTATGGCTACACCTTC.

CDR3 coding DNA: TGTGCCTGGAGTCTAGCGGGAGCCTACGAGCAGTACTTC. Its translation is CAWSLAGAYEQYF. J is TRBJ2-7 and V is TRBV30, with 10 bases that match TRBD2. The CDR3 sequence is 13 residues long. The germline gives CDR1 GTSNPN, CDR2 SVGIG (reference sequence). The J segment lost 2 bases and the V segment lost 2 bases, leaving 0 bases of the junction unmatched.

The V gene is TRBV5-1, the J gene TRBJ1-5, with D hard to call. V dropped 1 base and J dropped 5 bases, with 7 bases sitting between them. In germline, CDR1 is SGHRS, CDR2 YFSETQ. This CDR3 region has 13 residues. The CDR3 nucleotides are TGCGCCAGCAGCTTGAACGGCGATCAGCCCCAGCATTTT. Residues: CASSLNGDQPQHF.

This clone was seen a few times. The gene calls are TRBV28 and TRBJ1-2; D might be TRBD1 (6 bases). From germline, CDR1 is MDHEN and CDR2 SYDVKM. V lost 6 bases to trimming and J lost 3 bases, with 14 bases between them. The CDR3 has 14 residues. CDR3 loop: CASSAGQGYYGYTF. In DNA form, the CDR3 reads TGTGCCAGCAGCGCGGGGCAGGGGTACTATGGCTACACCTTC.

The chain carries TRBV9 and TRBJ2-1; D gene ambiguous. Germline lookup yields CDR1 SGDLS and CDR2 YYNGEE. There are 15 residues in the CDR3. The V end lost 0 bases, the J end lost 6 bases, and 13 bases lay between the germline ends. This CDR3 reads CASSVVGPDINEQFF. Written as DNA, the CDR3 is TGTGCCAGCAGCGTAGTGGGCCCCGACATCAATGAGCAGTTCTTC.

V gene TRBV10-1 combines with J gene TRBJ2-7; D unresolved. The V end was cut by 1 base, the J end by 2 bases, with 6 bases between. The CDR3 loop spans 13 amino acids. In germline, CDR1 is WNHNN, CDR2 SYGVQD (reference sequence). CDR3 coding DNA: TGCGCCAGCAGTGAGTGGGAAACCTACGAGCAGTACTTC. This sequence encodes CASSEWETYEQYF.

The rearrangement links TRBV4-1 to TRBJ2-3; D is possibly TRBD1 (6 bases). Looked up from germline, CDR1 is MGHRA and CDR2 is YSYEKL. This CDR3 is 15 amino acids long. Trimming took 2 bases from V and 5 from J, leaving 14 bases between them. This CDR3 reads CASSQLQGPRDTQYF. The CDR3 DNA follows: TGCGCCAGCAGCCAATTACAGGGCCCAAGAGATACGCAGTATTTT.

In its sample, this clone was seen a few times. This sequence joins TRBV4-1 and TRBJ2-7; TRBD2 is a possible D gene (5 bases). Per the germline V gene, CDR1 is MGHRA and CDR2 is YSYEKL. The CDR3 has 15 amino acids. V lost 3 bases to trimming and J lost 1 base, with 13 bases between them. Here the CDR3 reads CASSHASGKSYEQYF. CDR3 nucleotides: TGCGCCAGCAGCCATGCAAGCGGAAAGTCCTACGAGCAGTACTTC.

The rearrangement uses TRBV19 and TRBJ2-4; D uncertain. CDR3 length equals 13 residues. Germline V lookup: CDR1 LNHDA, CDR2 SQIVND (reference sequence). V dropped 3 bases and J dropped 0 bases, with 3 bases sitting between them. CDR3 sequence: CASSILAKNIQYF. The CDR3 DNA reads TGTGCCAGTAGTATTCTAGCCAAAAACATTCAGTACTTC.

This clone was detected a few times. The chain recombines TRBV25-1 with TRBJ1-5; a weak D match, TRBD1 (5 bases). Trimming removed 2 bases at V and 7 bases at J, with 12 bases between. This CDR3 is built from 14 residues. CDR1 MGHDK and CDR2 SYGVNS come from the germline V gene. This CDR3 reads CASSEHGGGQPQHF. The CDR3 region has the DNA TGTGCCAGCAGTGAACACGGGGGAGGGCAGCCCCAGCATTTT.

The chain employs TRBV5-1 and TRBJ1-4; TRBD1 aligns across 8 bases. Losses at the gene ends were 4 bases for V and 0 bases for J; bases not matched to a gene: 11. CDR1 is SGHRS, CDR2 YFSETQ, per germline. CDR3 size: 18 residues. The CDR3 loop is CASSPRGDRSATNEKLFF. CDR3 nucleotide sequence: TGCGCCAGCAGCCCAAGGGGGGACAGGAGTGCAACTAATGAAAAACTGTTTTTT.

This clone was seen more than once but under ten times. The rearrangement joins TRBV7-2 to TRBJ1-5; TRBD1 agrees at 9 bases. V shed 1 base, J shed 3 bases, and the junction held 4 bases outside the gene matches. Looked up from germline, CDR1 is SGHTA and CDR2 is FQGNSA. The CDR3 consists of 16 residues. Here the CDR3 reads CASSLGGTGINQPQHF. The DNA for the CDR3 is TGTGCCAGCAGCTTAGGGGGGACAGGGATCAATCAGCCCCAGCATTTT.

V is TRBV2 and J is TRBJ1-3; weak D call: TRBD1 (5 bases). Germline CDR1 is SNHLY and CDR2 is FYNNEI. This CDR3 comprises 17 residues. V lost 0 bases and J lost 0, with 12 bases in between. The CDR3 region has the DNA TGTGCCAGCAGTGAAGCGCCTCTTAGGGGCTCTGGAAACACCATATATTTT. Protein product: CASSEAPLRGSGNTIYF.

Only a few counts were recorded for this clone. The V call is TRBV7-3, the J call TRBJ2-2; a possible D gene is TRBD2 (6 bases). CDR3 size: 15 residues. The germline CDR1 and CDR2 sequences are SGHTA and FQGTGA. Trimming shortened V by 1 base and J by 5 bases, and 11 bases separated the two germline ends. The chain's CDR3 is CASSLNPLATGELFF. The CDR3 DNA is TGTGCCAGCAGCTTAAACCCTCTAGCGACCGGGGAGCTGTTTTTT.